This T cell receptor (beta chain) appears in the sequencing data of a study of control samples from healthy donors and cancer patients. CDR3 length: 13 residues. Per the germline V gene, CDR1 is SQVTM and CDR2 is ANQGSEA. Trimming removed 7 bases at V and 0 bases at J, with 11 bases between. Profiled with immunoSEQ multiplex PCR; TCRdb holds only in-frame clones, not every one. The sample has 110,000 to 150,000 clones, under 90% seen once. V is TRBV29-1 and J is TRBJ2-3, with unresolved D. Sequencing input: blood. This TCR was sampled from a man between 25 and 39 years old in good health. The chain's CDR3 is CSAGSSSTDTQYF. The CDR3 bases are TGCAGCGCTGGGTCTTCTAGCACAGATACGCAGTATTTT.